The sequence of this T cell receptor beta chain was determined in a study of blood T cell repertoires in COVID-19. For the study at large: Samples taken during acute and convalescent COVID-19 were collected in the United States, Italy and Spain. T cells, B-cell-depleted T cells, or PBMCs provided the cDNA or gDNA that served as material.

The CDR3 contains 11 residues. Deletions cut 7 bases from V and 8 bases from J, with 11 bases between. The germline CDR1 and CDR2 sequences are MNHEY and SVGAGI. Original analysis: Amplification from reference gene primers served as the basis for estimated nucleated cell counts. Method: immunoSEQ multiplex PCR; TCRdb's copy keeps in-frame clones and lacks some. The DNA was the basis for D and trimming; V, J and clone size are from that table. The repertoire holds fewer than 350,000 clones, roughly 90% seen once, with about 4.6% in the top ten. This TCR was sampled from a man in his forties or fifties with acute or convalescent COVID-19. The chain combines TRBV6-5 with TRBJ1-2; tentative D call: TRBD1 (5 bases). Sequenced: peripheral blood. The CDR3 sequence: CASMGGGGYTF. The CDR3 DNA sequence: TGTGCCAGCATGGGGGGAGGGGGCTACACCTTC.